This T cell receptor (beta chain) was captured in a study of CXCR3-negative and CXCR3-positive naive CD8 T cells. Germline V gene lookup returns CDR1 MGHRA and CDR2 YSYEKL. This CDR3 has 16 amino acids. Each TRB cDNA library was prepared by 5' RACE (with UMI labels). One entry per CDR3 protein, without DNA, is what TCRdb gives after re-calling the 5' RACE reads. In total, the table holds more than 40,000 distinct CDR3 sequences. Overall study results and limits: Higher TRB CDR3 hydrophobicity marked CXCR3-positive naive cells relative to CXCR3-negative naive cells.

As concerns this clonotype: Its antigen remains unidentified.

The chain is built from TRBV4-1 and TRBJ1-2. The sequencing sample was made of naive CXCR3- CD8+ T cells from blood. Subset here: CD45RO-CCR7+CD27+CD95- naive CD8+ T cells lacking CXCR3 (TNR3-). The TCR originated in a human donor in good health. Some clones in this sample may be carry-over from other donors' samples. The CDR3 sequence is CASSQTQEEGDYGYTF.